This is a list of T cell receptor beta chains from one sample in a study of blood T cell repertoires in COVID-19. TCRdb's table, derived via immunoSEQ multiplex PCR, lists solely in-frame clones and lacks some. The sample includes some 200,000 clones, around nine tenths seen only once; the top ten take roughly 12%. The sequencing input was peripheral blood. Receptor source: a woman under 30 who had recovered from COVID-19. Each CDR3 is given with its conserved first and last residue. A D gene is named only where the DNA matches it firmly. Size is omitted from some rows. Given values are once, few, many or a class for expanded clones.

size: .
D: .
V: TRBV7-9
J: TRBJ2-5
DNA: TGTGCCAGCAGCCCCGTGGACGGGGAAGAGACCCAGTACTTC
CDR3: CASSPVDGEETQYF

size: once
D: TRBD2
V: TRBV7-6
J: TRBJ2-1
DNA: TGTGCCAGCAGCTTAGAACTAGCGGGAGCGTCCTACAATGAGCAGTTCTTC
CDR3: CASSLELAGASYNEQFF

size: once
D: TRBD1
V: TRBV6-5
J: TRBJ1-2
DNA: TGTGCCAGCAGTCGGGGACAGTCAGGTGGCTACACCTTC
CDR3: CASSRGQSGGYTF

size: .
D: .
V: TRBV5-4
J: TRBJ2-5
DNA: TGTGCCAGCAGCAGAACTGAAGAGACCCAGTACTTC
CDR3: CASSRTEETQYF

size: .
D: TRBD2
V: TRBV25-1
J: TRBJ2-2
DNA: TGTGCCAGCAACGGGCCTAGCGGAGGGACCGGGGAGCTGTTTTTT
CDR3: CASNGPSGGTGELFF

size: .
D: TRBD1
V: TRBV3-1/TRBV3-2
J: TRBJ1-2
DNA: TGTGCCAGCAGCCAACGGGACAGGGGGCACGGCTACACCTTC
CDR3: CASSQRDRGHGYTF

size: .
D: TRBD2
V: TRBV10-3
J: TRBJ2-1
DNA: TGTGCCATCAGCGGTACACCGCGGGAGGAGGGGTACAATGAGCAGTTCTTC
CDR3: CAISGTPREEGYNEQFF

size: .
D: TRBD2
V: TRBV9
J: TRBJ2-5
DNA: TGTGCCAGCAGCGTAGCGGCGGGAGTATCGGAGACCCAGTACTTC
CDR3: CASSVAAGVSETQYF

size: .
D: .
V: TRBV5-1
J: TRBJ2-7
DNA: TGCGCCAGCAGCTTGGGATACACCACCTACGAGCAGTACTTC
CDR3: CASSLGYTTYEQYF

size: .
D: .
V: TRBV3-1/TRBV3-2
J: TRBJ1-2
DNA: TGTGCCAGCAGCCAAGGTGGCAGGGAACTCTATGGCTACACCTTC
CDR3: CASSQGGRELYGYTF

size: once
D: TRBD1
V: TRBV4-3
J: TRBJ1-2
DNA: TGCGCCAGCAGCCAAGATCAGCAGCGGACAGGGGTAGGCTACACCTTC
CDR3: CASSQDQQRTGVGYTF

size: .
D: TRBD1
V: TRBV27
J: TRBJ1-4
DNA: TGTGCCAGCAGTCCCGGGACAGGGGATTATGAAAAACTGTTTTTT
CDR3: CASSPGTGDYEKLFF

size: .
D: .
V: TRBV20-1
J: TRBJ1-1
DNA: TGCAGTGCTAGGGACAGTGAAGCTTTCTTT
CDR3: CSARDSEAFF

size: .
D: .
V: TRBV7-6
J: TRBJ2-1
DNA: TGTGCCAGCAGCTTAGAATCGACGGGCTACAATGAGCAGTTCTTC
CDR3: CASSLESTGYNEQFF

size: .
D: TRBD1
V: TRBV11-2
J: TRBJ1-1
DNA: TGTGCCAGCAGCTTATGGCAGGGGGTTGGGTACACTGAAGCTTTCTTT
CDR3: CASSLWQGVGYTEAFF

size: few
D: TRBD2
V: TRBV7-3
J: TRBJ2-5
DNA: TGTGCCAGCAGCTTAAGCCGCGGGAGATTGGAGACCCAGTACTTC
CDR3: CASSLSRGRLETQYF

size: .
D: TRBD2
V: TRBV11-1
J: TRBJ2-1
DNA: TGTGCCAGTGGGCTAGCGGAGCAATACAATGAGCAGTTCTTC
CDR3: CASGLAEQYNEQFF